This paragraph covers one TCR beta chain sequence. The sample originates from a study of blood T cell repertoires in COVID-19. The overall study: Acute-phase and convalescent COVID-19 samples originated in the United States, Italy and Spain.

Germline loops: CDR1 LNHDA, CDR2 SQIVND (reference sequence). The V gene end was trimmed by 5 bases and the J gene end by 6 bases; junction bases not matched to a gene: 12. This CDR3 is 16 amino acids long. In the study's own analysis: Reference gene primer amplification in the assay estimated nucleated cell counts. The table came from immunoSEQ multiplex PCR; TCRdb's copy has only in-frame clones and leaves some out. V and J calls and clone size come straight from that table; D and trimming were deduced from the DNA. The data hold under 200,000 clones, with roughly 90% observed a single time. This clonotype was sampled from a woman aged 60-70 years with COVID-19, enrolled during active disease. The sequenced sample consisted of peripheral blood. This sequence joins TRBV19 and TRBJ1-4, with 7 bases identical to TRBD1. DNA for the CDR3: TGTGCCAGTAGTCTCGGGGTAACAGGGGTCGATGAAAAACTGTTTTTT. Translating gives CASSLGVTGVDEKLFF.